Listed below are T cell receptor beta chains from one sample, sequenced in a study of cytomegalovirus exposure and HLA in healthy donors. Clones were read by immunoSEQ multiplex PCR, and TCRdb kept only the in-frame ones, dropping some. This table has approximately 190,000 clones, approximately 84% appearing once. The sequencing input was PBMCs. The source is a man in his forties or fifties in good health and CMV-seronegative. The CDR3 runs from the conserved cysteine through the conserved F or W. D genes are given only for firm matches. Clone sizes are given selectively: once, few, many, or a class where the clone is expanded.

J: TRBJ1-2
size: once
V: TRBV6-5
D: TRBD1
CDR3: CASSFGQGVYGYTF
DNA: TGTGCCAGCAGCTTTGGACAGGGGGTTTATGGCTACACCTTC

J: TRBJ2-2
size: -
V: TRBV13
D: -
CDR3: CASSLSFRGAMSGELFF
DNA: TGTGCCAGCAGCTTATCTTTTCGGGGGGCCATGTCCGGGGAGCTGTTTTTT

J: TRBJ1-5
size: -
V: TRBV25-1
D: -
CDR3: CASSGTEGSNQPQHF
DNA: TGTGCCAGCAGTGGGACTGAGGGCAGCAATCAGCCCCAGCATTTT

J: TRBJ1-1
size: once
V: TRBV18
D: TRBD1
CDR3: CASSPQAGGGDEAFF
DNA: TGTGCCAGCTCACCACAGGCAGGGGGCGGGGATGAAGCTTTCTTT

J: TRBJ2-1
size: -
V: TRBV14
D: TRBD2
CDR3: CASTRSGVEPYSYNEQFF
DNA: TGTGCCAGCACCCGAAGCGGGGTCGAACCCTACTCCTACAATGAGCAGTTCTTC

J: TRBJ2-3
size: -
V: TRBV5-6
D: -
CDR3: CASSLTGSDTQYF
DNA: TGTGCCAGCAGCCTGACCGGGTCTGATACGCAGTATTTT

J: TRBJ2-2
size: -
V: TRBV2
D: -
CDR3: CASRVTTNTGELFF
DNA: TGTGCCAGCAGGGTGACAACGAACACCGGGGAGCTGTTTTTT

J: TRBJ2-5
size: few
V: TRBV6-5
D: -
CDR3: CASSYSIGVQETQYF
DNA: TGTGCCAGCAGTTACTCTATAGGGGTCCAAGAGACCCAGTACTTC

J: TRBJ2-5
size: -
V: TRBV7-2
D: TRBD2
CDR3: CASSSEGGGGFETQYF
DNA: TGTGCCAGCAGCTCCGAGGGGGGCGGGGGGTTCGAGACCCAGTACTTC

J: TRBJ2-7
size: -
V: TRBV7-2
D: -
CDR3: CASSVNTGSYEQYF
DNA: TGTGCCAGCAGCGTGAATACAGGGTCCTACGAGCAGTACTTC

J: TRBJ2-1
size: -
V: TRBV5-1
D: TRBD2
CDR3: CASSDGGWGIYNEQFF
DNA: TGCGCCAGCAGCGACGGGGGGTGGGGGATTTACAATGAGCAGTTCTTC

J: TRBJ1-2
size: -
V: TRBV27
D: -
CDR3: CASRQDSSFTYGYTF
DNA: TGTGCCAGCAGACAGGACAGCTCATTCACCTATGGCTACACCTTC

J: TRBJ1-1
size: -
V: TRBV9
D: -
CDR3: CASSVAGGNTEAFF
DNA: TGTGCCAGCAGCGTAGCTGGCGGGAACACTGAAGCTTTCTTT

J: TRBJ1-3
size: -
V: TRBV18
D: -
CDR3: CASSLDETGSGNTIYF
DNA: TGTGCCAGCTCACTAGACGAGACGGGCTCTGGAAACACCATATATTTT

J: TRBJ1-1
size: -
V: TRBV14
D: -
CDR3: CASSQESRGTEAFF
DNA: TGTGCCAGCAGCCAAGAATCACGGGGCACTGAAGCTTTCTTT

J: TRBJ1-1
size: -
V: TRBV28
D: TRBD1
CDR3: CAIRGPRTEAFF
DNA: TGTGCCATCAGGGGGCCGAGAACTGAAGCTTTCTTT

J: TRBJ1-3
size: -
V: TRBV15
D: TRBD1
CDR3: CATSTPGQPLSGNTIYF
DNA: TGTGCCACCAGCACCCCGGGACAGCCTCTCTCTGGAAACACCATATATTTT

J: TRBJ1-4
size: -
V: TRBV6-5
D: TRBD1
CDR3: CASSYDPTGNEKLFF
DNA: TGTGCCAGCAGTTACGACCCGACAGGGAATGAAAAACTGTTTTTT

J: TRBJ1-5
size: -
V: TRBV19
D: -
CDR3: CASNRMGGPQHF
DNA: TGTGCCAGTAATCGTATGGGGGGACCCCAGCATTTT

J: TRBJ2-5
size: -
V: TRBV30
D: -
CDR3: CAWSVPAAYQETQYF
DNA: TGTGCCTGGAGTGTACCAGCGGCCTACCAAGAGACCCAGTACTTC

J: TRBJ1-4
size: -
V: TRBV15
D: -
CDR3: CATSSGLEKLFF
DNA: TGTGCCACCTCAAGCGGTTTGGAAAAACTGTTTTTT

J: TRBJ2-7
size: -
V: TRBV5-7
D: -
CDR3: CASSIGAEGGEYEQYF
DNA: TGTGCCAGCAGCATAGGGGCGGAGGGGGGGGAGTACGAGCAGTACTTC

J: TRBJ2-7
size: -
V: TRBV27
D: -
CDR3: CASSLKNQGTYEQYF
DNA: TGTGCCAGCAGTCTCAAAAACCAGGGGACCTACGAGCAGTACTTC

J: TRBJ1-1
size: -
V: TRBV4-3
D: -
CDR3: CASSPIIGKRAFF
DNA: TGCGCCAGCAGCCCCATTATCGGGAAACGGGCTTTCTTT

J: TRBJ2-5
size: -
V: TRBV5-6
D: -
CDR3: CASSPSGVETQYF
DNA: TGTGCCAGCAGCCCCTCCGGGGTGGAGACCCAGTACTTC

J: TRBJ2-7
size: few
V: TRBV5-1
D: TRBD1
CDR3: CASGWGTGFTDEQYF
DNA: TGCGCCAGCGGCTGGGGGACAGGGTTCACGGACGAGCAGTACTTC

J: TRBJ1-3
size: -
V: TRBV2
D: -
CDR3: CASRGGGNTIYF
DNA: TGTGCCAGCAGGGGAGGTGGAAACACCATATATTTT

J: TRBJ2-5
size: -
V: TRBV25-1
D: TRBD2
CDR3: CASSESPGGPQETQYF
DNA: TGTGCCAGCAGTGAATCTCCGGGGGGGCCGCAAGAGACCCAGTACTTC

J: TRBJ1-1
size: few
V: TRBV7-8
D: -
CDR3: CASSLVGGGGTEAFF
DNA: TGTGCCAGCAGCCTAGTTGGTGGGGGGGGGACTGAAGCTTTCTTT

J: TRBJ1-2
size: -
V: TRBV9
D: -
CDR3: CASSLSGGDPGYTF
DNA: TGTGCCAGCAGCCTGTCTGGCGGGGATCCTGGCTACACCTTC

J: TRBJ1-2
size: -
V: TRBV7-9
D: TRBD1
CDR3: CASSLPTGDGLF
DNA: TGTGCCAGCAGCTTACCGACAGGGGACGGCCTGTTC

J: TRBJ1-6
size: once
V: TRBV10-3
D: TRBD1
CDR3: CAISESPQDRAINSPLHF
DNA: TGTGCCATCAGTGAATCACCCCAGGACAGGGCGATTAATTCACCCCTCCACTTT

J: TRBJ1-4
size: -
V: TRBV7-9
D: -
CDR3: CSSSLQEGTNEKLFF
DNA: TGTTCCAGCAGCTTACAGGAAGGCACTAATGAAAAACTGTTTTTT

J: TRBJ2-1
size: -
V: TRBV7-9
D: TRBD1
CDR3: CASSLQGTVNEQFF
DNA: TGTGCCAGCAGCCTACAGGGGACCGTCAATGAGCAGTTCTTC

J: TRBJ1-4
size: -
V: TRBV10-3
D: -
CDR3: CAISGTRNEKLFF
DNA: TGTGCCATAAGCGGGACGAGAAATGAAAAACTGTTTTTT

J: TRBJ2-2
size: -
V: TRBV7-9
D: -
CDR3: CASSFEDTGELFF
DNA: TGTGCCAGCAGCTTTGAGGACACCGGGGAGCTGTTTTTT

J: TRBJ1-3
size: -
V: TRBV6-5
D: -
CDR3: CASTNPAGNTIYF
DNA: TGTGCCAGCACCAATCCAGCTGGAAACACCATATATTTT

J: TRBJ1-2
size: once
V: TRBV7-9
D: -
CDR3: CASSFGQNYGYTF
DNA: TGTGCCAGCAGCTTTGGGCAGAACTATGGCTACACCTTC

J: TRBJ2-3
size: -
V: TRBV11-2
D: TRBD2
CDR3: CASSPWGSGLVQEGDTQYF
DNA: TGTGCCAGCAGCCCGTGGGGTTCGGGACTAGTCCAAGAGGGAGATACGCAGTATTTT

J: TRBJ2-1
size: -
V: TRBV10-3
D: -
CDR3: CAISEADSYNEQFF
DNA: TGTGCCATCAGTGAAGCGGACAGCTACAATGAGCAGTTCTTC

J: TRBJ2-1
size: -
V: TRBV4-2
D: TRBD2
CDR3: CASSQAEKAGVYNEQFF
DNA: TGTGCCAGCAGCCAAGCCGAAAAAGCGGGGGTCTACAATGAGCAGTTCTTC

J: TRBJ2-6
size: few
V: TRBV7-7
D: -
CDR3: CASSFPNF
DNA: TGTGCCAGCAGCTTTCCTAATTTC

J: TRBJ1-2
size: -
V: TRBV19
D: TRBD1
CDR3: CASHRGLGYTF
DNA: TGTGCCAGTCACAGGGGTTTGGGCTACACCTTC

J: TRBJ1-1
size: few
V: TRBV29-1
D: -
CDR3: CSVPWGGGDTEAFF
DNA: TGCAGCGTCCCCTGGGGGGGAGGGGACACTGAAGCTTTCTTT

J: TRBJ2-5
size: -
V: TRBV2
D: -
CDR3: CASSEFTNQETQYF
DNA: TGTGCCAGCAGTGAGTTTACAAACCAAGAGACCCAGTACTTC

J: TRBJ1-4
size: -
V: TRBV5-8
D: TRBD1
CDR3: CASSWADREDEKLFF
DNA: TGTGCCAGCAGCTGGGCGGACAGGGAGGATGAAAAACTGTTTTTT

J: TRBJ2-7
size: once
V: TRBV27
D: TRBD2
CDR3: CASSLGGGSSYEQYF
DNA: TGTGCCAGCAGTTTGGGCGGGGGAAGCTCCTACGAGCAGTACTTC

J: TRBJ2-7
size: few
V: TRBV4-2
D: TRBD1
CDR3: CASSQDLQGGYEQYF
DNA: TGTGCCAGCAGCCAAGATCTACAGGGGGGTTACGAGCAGTACTTC

J: TRBJ2-1
size: once
V: TRBV7-2
D: -
CDR3: CASSQAPINEQFF
DNA: TGTGCCAGCAGCCAAGCCCCGATCAATGAGCAGTTCTTC

J: TRBJ2-7
size: -
V: TRBV10-1
D: TRBD1
CDR3: CASSESWDSAANEQYF
DNA: TGCGCCAGCAGTGAGTCGTGGGACAGTGCCGCCAACGAGCAGTACTTC

J: TRBJ2-3
size: -
V: TRBV2
D: -
CDR3: CASKGRGADTQYF
DNA: TGTGCCAGCAAAGGCAGGGGAGCAGATACGCAGTATTTT

J: TRBJ2-7
size: once
V: TRBV21-1
D: -
CDR3: CASSFPGDEHGSYEQYF
DNA: TGTGCCAGCAGCTTCCCCGGGGATGAGCACGGGTCCTACGAGCAGTACTTC

J: TRBJ2-5
size: few
V: TRBV6-4
D: TRBD2
CDR3: CASSVSGGAAETQYF
DNA: TGTGCCAGCAGCGTTAGCGGGGGGGCCGCAGAGACCCAGTACTTC

J: TRBJ2-2
size: -
V: TRBV7-8
D: -
CDR3: CASSLAPWSSVPGELFF
DNA: TGTGCCAGCAGCTTAGCCCCGTGGTCTAGCGTTCCCGGGGAGCTGTTTTTT

J: TRBJ2-5
size: -
V: TRBV5-1
D: TRBD2
CDR3: CASSLGTSGQETQYF
DNA: TGCGCCAGCAGCTTAGGGACTAGCGGCCAAGAGACCCAGTACTTC

J: TRBJ2-5
size: -
V: TRBV7-2
D: -
CDR3: CASSLNGGDQYF
DNA: TGTGCCAGCAGCTTGAACGGGGGTGACCAGTACTTC

J: TRBJ2-2
size: -
V: TRBV15
D: -
CDR3: CATSPQGSRNTGELFF
DNA: TGTGCCACCAGCCCTCAGGGTAGCCGGAACACCGGGGAGCTGTTTTTT

J: TRBJ2-7
size: -
V: TRBV10-3
D: -
CDR3: CATEGGAYEQYF
DNA: TGTGCCACCGAGGGAGGCGCCTACGAGCAGTACTTC

J: TRBJ1-1
size: -
V: TRBV7-3
D: TRBD1
CDR3: CASSTGQGGTEAFF
DNA: TGTGCCAGCAGCACGGGACAGGGGGGGACTGAAGCTTTCTTT